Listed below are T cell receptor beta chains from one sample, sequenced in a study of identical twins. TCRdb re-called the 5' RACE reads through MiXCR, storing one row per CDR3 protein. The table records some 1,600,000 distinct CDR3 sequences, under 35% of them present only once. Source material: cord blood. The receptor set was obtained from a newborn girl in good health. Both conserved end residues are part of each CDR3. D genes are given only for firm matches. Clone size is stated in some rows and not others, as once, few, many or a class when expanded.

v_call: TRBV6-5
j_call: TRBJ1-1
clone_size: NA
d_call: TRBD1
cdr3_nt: TGTGCCAGCAGTTCTGACAGGGGTCGAGGAACTGAAGCTTTCTTT
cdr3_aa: CASSSDRGRGTEAFF

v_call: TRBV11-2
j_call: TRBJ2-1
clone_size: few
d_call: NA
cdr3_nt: TGTGCCAGCAGGATCCGGGTACATGAGCAGTTCTTC
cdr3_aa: CASRIRVHEQFF

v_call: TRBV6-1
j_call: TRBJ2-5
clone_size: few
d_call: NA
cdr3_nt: TGTGCCAGCAGTGAATCACCTGTCAACCAGGTGGACCAAGAGACCCAGTACTTC
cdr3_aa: CASSESPVNQVDQETQYF

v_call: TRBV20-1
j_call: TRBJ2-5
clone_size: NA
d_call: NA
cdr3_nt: TGCAGTGCTAGAGAGAGGGACGGGCAGTACTTC
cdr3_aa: CSARERDGQYF

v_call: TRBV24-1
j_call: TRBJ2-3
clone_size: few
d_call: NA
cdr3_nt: TGTGCCACCAGTGACACTATCCGCACAGATACGCAGTATTTT
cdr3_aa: CATSDTIRTDTQYF

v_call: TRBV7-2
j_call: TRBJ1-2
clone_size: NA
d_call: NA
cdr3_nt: TGTGCCAGCAGCTTAGCGAGCCGGTACTATGGCTACACCTTC
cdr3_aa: CASSLASRYYGYTF

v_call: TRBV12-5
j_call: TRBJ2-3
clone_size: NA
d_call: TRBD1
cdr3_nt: TGTGCTAGGAAGACAGGGGTTTACACAGATACGCAGTATTTT
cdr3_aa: CARKTGVYTDTQYF

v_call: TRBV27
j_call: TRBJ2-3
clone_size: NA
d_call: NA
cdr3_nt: TGTGTCAGCCGATCCAGGGTAGATACGCAGTATTTT
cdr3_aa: CVSRSRVDTQYF

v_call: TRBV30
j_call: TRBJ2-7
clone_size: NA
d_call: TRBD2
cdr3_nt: TGTGCCTGGACCGGGGGGAGGACTAGCGGGATTTCCTCCTACGAGCAGTACTTC
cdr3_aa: CAWTGGRTSGISSYEQYF

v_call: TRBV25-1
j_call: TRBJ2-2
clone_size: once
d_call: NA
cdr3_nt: TGTGCCAGCGCCGGGACACTGAACACCGGGGAGCTGTTTTTT
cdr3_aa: CASAGTLNTGELFF

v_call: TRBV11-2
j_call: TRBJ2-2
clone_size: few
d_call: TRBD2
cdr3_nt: TGTGCCAGCAGACCCTTGCGGGAGCATACCGGGGAGCTGTTTTTT
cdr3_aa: CASRPLREHTGELFF

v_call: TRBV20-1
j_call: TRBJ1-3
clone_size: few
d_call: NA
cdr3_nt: TGCAGTGCTAGAGCCCCATACAGGGTAGGCTCTGGAAACACCATATATTTT
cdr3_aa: CSARAPYRVGSGNTIYF

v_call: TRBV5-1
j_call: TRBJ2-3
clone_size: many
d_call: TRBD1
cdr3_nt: TGCGCCAGCAGCTTCCGGGACAGGGTCACAGATACGCAGTATTTT
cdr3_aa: CASSFRDRVTDTQYF

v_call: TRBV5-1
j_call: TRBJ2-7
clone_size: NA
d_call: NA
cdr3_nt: TGCGCCAGCAGCTTAACCGGGCCTCATTCCTACGAGCAGTACTTC
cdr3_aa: CASSLTGPHSYEQYF

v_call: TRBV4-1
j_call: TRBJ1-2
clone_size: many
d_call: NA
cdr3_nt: TGCGCCAGCAGCCAAGGGGTTGGTGGCTACACCTTC
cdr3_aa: CASSQGVGGYTF

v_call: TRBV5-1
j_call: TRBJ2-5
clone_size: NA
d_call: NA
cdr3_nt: TGCGCCAGCAGCTCTGTAGGGGGAGAGACCCAGTACTTC
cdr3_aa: CASSSVGGETQYF

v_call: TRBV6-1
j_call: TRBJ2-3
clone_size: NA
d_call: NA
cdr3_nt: TGTGCCAGCAGTCCAATGGGGCGTAAGGTGTTTCCGTATTTT
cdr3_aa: CASSPMGRKVFPYF

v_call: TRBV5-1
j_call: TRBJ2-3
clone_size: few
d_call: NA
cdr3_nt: TGCGCCAGCAGCTTTGGGATGTGGGAGGTCCGCTTGGATACGCAGTATTTT
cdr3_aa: CASSFGMWEVRLDTQYF

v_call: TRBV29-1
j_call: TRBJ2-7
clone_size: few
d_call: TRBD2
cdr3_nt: TGCAGCGTTTCGGCGGGAGCTGCCGAGCAGTACTTC
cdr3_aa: CSVSAGAAEQYF

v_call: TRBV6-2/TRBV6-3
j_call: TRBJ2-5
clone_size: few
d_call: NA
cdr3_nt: TGTGCCAGCATCGAGCGAGAGACCCAGTACTTC
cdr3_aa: CASIERETQYF

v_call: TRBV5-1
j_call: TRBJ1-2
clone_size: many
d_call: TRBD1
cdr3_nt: TGTGCCAGCAGCTTAGGGACAGCCTATGGCTACACCTTC
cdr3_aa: CASSLGTAYGYTF

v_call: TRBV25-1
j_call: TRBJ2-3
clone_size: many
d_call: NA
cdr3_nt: TGTGCCAGCAGTGAGTGGGCTAGCTTAGGCACAGATACGCAGTATTTT
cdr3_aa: CASSEWASLGTDTQYF

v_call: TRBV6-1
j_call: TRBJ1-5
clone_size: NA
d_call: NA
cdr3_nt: TGTGCCAGCAGTGAACAGCTCAATCAGCCCCAGCATTTT
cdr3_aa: CASSEQLNQPQHF

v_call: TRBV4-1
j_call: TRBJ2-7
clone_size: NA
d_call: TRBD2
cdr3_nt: TGCGCCAGCAGCCAAGATGGGACTAGCGCCTACGAGCAGTACTTC
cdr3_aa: CASSQDGTSAYEQYF

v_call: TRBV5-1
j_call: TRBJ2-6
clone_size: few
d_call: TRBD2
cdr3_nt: TGCGCCAGCAGCCCGCCGAGCGGGGCGACTGGGGCCAACGTCCTGACTTTC
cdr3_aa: CASSPPSGATGANVLTF

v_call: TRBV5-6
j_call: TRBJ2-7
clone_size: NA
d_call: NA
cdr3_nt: TGTGCCAGCAGCTTGGAGGATCACCCCTCCGAGCAGTACTTC
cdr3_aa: CASSLEDHPSEQYF

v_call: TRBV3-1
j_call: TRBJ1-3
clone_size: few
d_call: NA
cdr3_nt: TGTGCCAGCACCGACCTCGGAAACACCATATATTTT
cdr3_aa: CASTDLGNTIYF

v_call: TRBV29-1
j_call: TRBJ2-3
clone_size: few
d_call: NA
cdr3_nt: TGCAGCGCCCTCGAAGCCGGGACTCTAGCGCAGTATTTT
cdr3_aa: CSALEAGTLAQYF

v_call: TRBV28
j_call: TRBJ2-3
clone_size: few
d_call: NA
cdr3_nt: TGTGCCAGCAGTCGGTCCAGGGATGATACGCAGTATTTT
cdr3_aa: CASSRSRDDTQYF

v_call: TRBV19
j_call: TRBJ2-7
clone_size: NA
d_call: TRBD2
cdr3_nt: TGTGCCAGTACCTATAGGGCTAGCGGGATCTACGAGCAGTACTTC
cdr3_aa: CASTYRASGIYEQYF

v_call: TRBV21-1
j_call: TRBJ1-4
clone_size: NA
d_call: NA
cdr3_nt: TGTGCCAGCAGCAAAGGGAAGACAACTAATGAAAAACTGTTTTTT
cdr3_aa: CASSKGKTTNEKLFF

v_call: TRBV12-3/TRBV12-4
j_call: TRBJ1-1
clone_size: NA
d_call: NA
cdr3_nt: TGTGCCAGCAGTTTCCGGGACAAGAACACTGAGGCTTTCTTT
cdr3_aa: CASSFRDKNTEAFF

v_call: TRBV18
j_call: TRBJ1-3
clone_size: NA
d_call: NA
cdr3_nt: TGTGCCAGCTCACCAGGAGCATTCTCTGGAAACACCATATATTTT
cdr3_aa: CASSPGAFSGNTIYF

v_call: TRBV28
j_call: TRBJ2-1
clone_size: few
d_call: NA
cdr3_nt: TGTGCCAGCAGTTTATCCTTTAGCGGAGCCTACAATGAGCAGTTCTTC
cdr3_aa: CASSLSFSGAYNEQFF

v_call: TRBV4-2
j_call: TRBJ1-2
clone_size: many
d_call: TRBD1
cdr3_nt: TGTGCCAGCAGCCCCGGGACAGGGGAAGGCTACACCTTC
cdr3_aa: CASSPGTGEGYTF

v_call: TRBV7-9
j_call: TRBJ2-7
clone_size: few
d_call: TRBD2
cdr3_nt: TGTGCCAGCAGCCTAGCGGGGGCTACACCCTACGAGCAGTACTTC
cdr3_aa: CASSLAGATPYEQYF

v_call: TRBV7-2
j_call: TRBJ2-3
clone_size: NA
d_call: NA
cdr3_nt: TGTGCCAGCAGCCGGCTAGCGTGCACAGATACGCAGTATTTT
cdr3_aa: CASSRLACTDTQYF

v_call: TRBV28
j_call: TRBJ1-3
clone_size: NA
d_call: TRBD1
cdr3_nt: TGTGCCAGCAGCTCGACAGGGCCTGGAAACACCATATATTTT
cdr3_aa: CASSSTGPGNTIYF

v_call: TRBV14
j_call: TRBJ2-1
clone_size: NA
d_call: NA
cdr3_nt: TGTGCCAGCAGCCAATATCATGAGCAGTTCTTC
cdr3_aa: CASSQYHEQFF

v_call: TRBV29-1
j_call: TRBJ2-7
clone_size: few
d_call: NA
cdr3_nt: TGCAGCGTCGGGACGGCCAACTCCTACGAGCAGTACTTC
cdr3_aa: CSVGTANSYEQYF

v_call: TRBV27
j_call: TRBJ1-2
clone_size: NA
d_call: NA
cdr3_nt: TGTGCCAGCAGTTTGACACAGTACTATGGCTACACCTTC
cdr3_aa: CASSLTQYYGYTF

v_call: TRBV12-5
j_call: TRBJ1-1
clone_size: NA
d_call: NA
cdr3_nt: TGTGCTAGTGGGGCGGACATGGCTGAAGCTTTCTTT
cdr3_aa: CASGADMAEAFF

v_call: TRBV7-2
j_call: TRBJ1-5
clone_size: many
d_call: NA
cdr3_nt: TGTGCCAGCAGCTCCCAAGGGGGCAATCAGCCCCAGCATTTT
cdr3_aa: CASSSQGGNQPQHF

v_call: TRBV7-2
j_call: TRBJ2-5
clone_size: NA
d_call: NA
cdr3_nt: TGTGCCAGCAGCTTTCCCGGTGGAGCTCGATATGGACAAGAGACCCAGTACTTC
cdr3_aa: CASSFPGGARYGQETQYF

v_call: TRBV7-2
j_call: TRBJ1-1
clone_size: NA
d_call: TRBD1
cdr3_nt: TGTGCCAGCAGCACCGACAGGGAGGCTGAAGCTTTCTTT
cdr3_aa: CASSTDREAEAFF

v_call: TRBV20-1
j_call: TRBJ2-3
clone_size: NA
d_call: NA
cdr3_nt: TGCAGTGCGCTCCAGGACTCCCACGCCACAGATACGCAGTATTTT
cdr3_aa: CSALQDSHATDTQYF

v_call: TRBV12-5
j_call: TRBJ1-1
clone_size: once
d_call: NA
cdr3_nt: TGTGCTAGTGGCACCTCAGGGACGGGGTACACTGAAGCTTTCTTT
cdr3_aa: CASGTSGTGYTEAFF

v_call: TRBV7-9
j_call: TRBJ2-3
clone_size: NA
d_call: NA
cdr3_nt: TGTGCCAGCGTTACAGAAGAGTTCACAGATACGCAGTATTTT
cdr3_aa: CASVTEEFTDTQYF

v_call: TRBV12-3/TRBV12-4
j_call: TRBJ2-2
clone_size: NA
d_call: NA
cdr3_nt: TGTGCCAGCAGTTTCTGGGGTTCGAACACCGGGGAGCTGTTTTTT
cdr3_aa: CASSFWGSNTGELFF

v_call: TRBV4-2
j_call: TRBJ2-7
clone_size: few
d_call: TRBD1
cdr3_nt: TGTGCCAGCAGATCGGACAGGGCCAAGCCCTACGAGCAGTACTTC
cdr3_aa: CASRSDRAKPYEQYF